This T cell receptor (beta chain) emerged from a study of cytomegalovirus exposure and HLA in healthy donors. The PCR used 60 Vbeta and 13 Jbeta primers. Sequencing was performed with immunoSEQ multiplex PCR; in TCRdb, only in-frame clones are kept and a portion is missing. Of roughly 160,000 clones in the sample, 84% were seen once. V was clipped by 5 bases and J by 4 bases, with 12 bases between them. The germline V gene encodes CDR1 SEHNR and CDR2 FQNEAQ (reference sequence). The CDR3 contains 13 residues. The rearrangement links TRBV7-9 to TRBJ2-7, with D possibly being TRBD2 (5 bases). The sequence derives from a boy aged 2 to 10 in good health and CMV-seronegative. What was sequenced was PBMCs. CDR3 DNA sequence: TGTGCCAGCAGCCCCCGGACTTTTTACGAGCAGTACTTC. It specifies CASSPRTFYEQYF.